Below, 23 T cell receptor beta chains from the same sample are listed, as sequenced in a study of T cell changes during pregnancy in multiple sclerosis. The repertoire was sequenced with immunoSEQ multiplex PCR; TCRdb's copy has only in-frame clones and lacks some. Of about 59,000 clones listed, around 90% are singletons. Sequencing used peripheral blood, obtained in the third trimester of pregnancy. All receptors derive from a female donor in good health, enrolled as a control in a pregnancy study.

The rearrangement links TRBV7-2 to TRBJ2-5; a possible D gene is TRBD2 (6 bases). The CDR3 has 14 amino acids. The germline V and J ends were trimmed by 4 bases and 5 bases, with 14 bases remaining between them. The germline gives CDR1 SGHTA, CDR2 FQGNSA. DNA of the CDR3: TGTGCCAGCAGCTCGAACCTAGCGACGGAGACCCAGTACTTC. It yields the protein CASSSNLATETQYF. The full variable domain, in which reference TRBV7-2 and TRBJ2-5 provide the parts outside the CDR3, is GAGVSQSPSNKVTEKGKDVELRCDPISGHTALYWYRQSLGQGLEFLIYFQGNSAPDKSGLPSDRFSAERTGGSVSTLTIQRTQQEDSAVYLCASSSNLATETQYFGPGTRLLVL.

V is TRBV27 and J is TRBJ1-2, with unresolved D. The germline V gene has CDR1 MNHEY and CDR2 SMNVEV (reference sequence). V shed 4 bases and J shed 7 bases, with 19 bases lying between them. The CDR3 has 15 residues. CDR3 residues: CASSSSREFWRGYTF. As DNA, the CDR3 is TGTGCCAGCAGTTCCAGTCGGGAGTTTTGGCGTGGCTACACCTTC.

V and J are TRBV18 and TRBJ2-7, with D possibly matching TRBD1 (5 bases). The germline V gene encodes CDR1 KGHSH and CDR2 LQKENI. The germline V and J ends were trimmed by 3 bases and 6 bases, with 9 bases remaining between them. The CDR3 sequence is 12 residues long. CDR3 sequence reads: CASSPQGSEQYF. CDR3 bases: TGTGCCAGCTCACCTCAGGGTTCCGAGCAGTACTTC.

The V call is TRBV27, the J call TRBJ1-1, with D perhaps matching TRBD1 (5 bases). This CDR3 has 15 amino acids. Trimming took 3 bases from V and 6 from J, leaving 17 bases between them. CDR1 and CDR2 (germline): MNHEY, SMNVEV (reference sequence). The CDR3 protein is CASSFSQGERAEAFF. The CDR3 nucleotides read TGTGCCAGCAGTTTTAGTCAGGGTGAAAGGGCTGAAGCTTTCTTT.

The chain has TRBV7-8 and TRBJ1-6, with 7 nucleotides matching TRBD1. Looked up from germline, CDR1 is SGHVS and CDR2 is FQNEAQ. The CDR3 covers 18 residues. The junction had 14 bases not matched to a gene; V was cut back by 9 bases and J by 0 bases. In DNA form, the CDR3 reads TGTGCCAGTGCTTTTACAGGGGCTTCGAGCTCCTATAATTCACCCCTCCACTTT. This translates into CASAFTGASSSYNSPLHF.

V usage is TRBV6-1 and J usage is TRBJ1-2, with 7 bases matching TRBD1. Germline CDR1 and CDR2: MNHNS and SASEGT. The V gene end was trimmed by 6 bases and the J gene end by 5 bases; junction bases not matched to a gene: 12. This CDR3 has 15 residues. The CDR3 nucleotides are TGTGCCAGCAGCCCCGGAGGGTCACAGGGGTATGGCTACACCTTC. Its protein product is CASSPGGSQGYGYTF.

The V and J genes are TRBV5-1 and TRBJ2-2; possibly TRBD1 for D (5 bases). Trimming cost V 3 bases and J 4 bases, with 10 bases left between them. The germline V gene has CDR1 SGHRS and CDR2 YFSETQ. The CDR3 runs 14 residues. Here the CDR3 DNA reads TGCGCCAGCAGCTGGGGCCTGGGCACCGGGGAGCTGTTTTTT. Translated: CASSWGLGTGELFF.

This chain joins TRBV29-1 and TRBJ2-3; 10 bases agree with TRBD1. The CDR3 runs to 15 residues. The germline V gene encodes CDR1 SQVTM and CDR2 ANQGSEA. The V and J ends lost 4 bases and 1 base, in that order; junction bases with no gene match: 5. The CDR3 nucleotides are TGCAGCGTTGGGCCGGGGACAGGGGGCACAGATACGCAGTATTTT. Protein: CSVGPGTGGTDTQYF.

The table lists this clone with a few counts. CDR3 region: CASSNQLAVNYNEQFF. DNA of the CDR3: TGTGCCAGCAGCAACCAACTAGCGGTCAACTACAATGAGCAGTTCTTC. This chain joins TRBV21-1 and TRBJ2-1; the listed D gene, TRBD2, was not tested against the DNA. TRBV21-1 is tagged as a pseudogene. There are 16 residues in the CDR3.

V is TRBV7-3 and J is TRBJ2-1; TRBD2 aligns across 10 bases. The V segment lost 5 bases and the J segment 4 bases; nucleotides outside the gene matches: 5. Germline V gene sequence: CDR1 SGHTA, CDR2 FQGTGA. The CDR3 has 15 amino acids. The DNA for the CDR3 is TGTGCCAGCAGCGCAGCGGGGGGGATGTACAATGAGCAGTTCTTC. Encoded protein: CASSAAGGMYNEQFF.

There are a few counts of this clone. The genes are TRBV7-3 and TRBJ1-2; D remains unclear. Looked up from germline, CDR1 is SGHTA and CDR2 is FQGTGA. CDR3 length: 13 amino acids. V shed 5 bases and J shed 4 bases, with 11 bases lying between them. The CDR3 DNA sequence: TGTGCCAGCAGCGCGGGGTCGGGCTATGGCTACACCTTC. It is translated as CASSAGSGYGYTF.

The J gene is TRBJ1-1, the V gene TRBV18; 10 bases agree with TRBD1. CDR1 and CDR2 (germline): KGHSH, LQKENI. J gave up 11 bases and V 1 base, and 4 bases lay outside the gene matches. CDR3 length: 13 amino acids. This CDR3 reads CASSPRDRGWAFF. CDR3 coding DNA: TGTGCCAGCTCACCACGGGACAGGGGTTGGGCTTTCTTT. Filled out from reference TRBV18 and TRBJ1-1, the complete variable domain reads NAGVMQNPRHLVRRRGQEARLRCSPMKGHSHVYWYRQLPEEGLKFMVYLQKENIIDESGMPKERFSAEFPKEGPSILRIQQVVRGDSAAYFCASSPRDRGWAFFGQGTRLTVV.

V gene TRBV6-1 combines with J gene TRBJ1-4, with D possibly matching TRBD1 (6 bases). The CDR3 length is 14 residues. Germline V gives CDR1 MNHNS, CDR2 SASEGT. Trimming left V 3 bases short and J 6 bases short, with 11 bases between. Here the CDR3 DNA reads TGTGCCAGCAGTGACACACAGGGAGATGAAAAACTGTTTTTT. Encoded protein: CASSDTQGDEKLFF.

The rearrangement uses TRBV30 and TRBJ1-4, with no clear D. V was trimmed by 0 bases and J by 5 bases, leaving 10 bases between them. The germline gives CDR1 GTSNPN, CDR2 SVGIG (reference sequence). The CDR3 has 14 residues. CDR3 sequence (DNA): TGTGCCTGGAGTGTACCCCAGGTGAATGAAAAACTGTTTTTT. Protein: CAWSVPQVNEKLFF.

In DNA form, the CDR3 reads TGTGCCAGCAGCGCGACCTTGCACTACCACGAGCAGTACTTC. This encodes CASSATLHYHEQYF. The chain has TRBV5-5 and TRBJ2-7; D remains ambiguous. The germline V gene has CDR1 SGHKS and CDR2 YYEKEE (reference sequence). This CDR3 is built from 14 residues. The V end lost 4 bases, the J end lost 5 bases, and 16 bases lay between the germline ends.

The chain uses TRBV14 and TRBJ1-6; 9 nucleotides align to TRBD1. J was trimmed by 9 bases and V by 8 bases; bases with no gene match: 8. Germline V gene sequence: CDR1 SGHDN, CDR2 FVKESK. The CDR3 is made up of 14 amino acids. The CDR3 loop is CASGRTGERSPLHF. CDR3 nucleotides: TGTGCCAGCGGGCGGACAGGGGAGCGTTCACCCCTCCACTTT.

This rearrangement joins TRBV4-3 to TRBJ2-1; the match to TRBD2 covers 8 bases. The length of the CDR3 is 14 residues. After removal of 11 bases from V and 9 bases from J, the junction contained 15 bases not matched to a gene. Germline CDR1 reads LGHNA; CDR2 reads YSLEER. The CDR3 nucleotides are TGCGCCGCCCATGGCGGGGGGCGGTGTTGTGAGCAGTTCTTC. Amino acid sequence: CAAHGGGRCCEQFF.

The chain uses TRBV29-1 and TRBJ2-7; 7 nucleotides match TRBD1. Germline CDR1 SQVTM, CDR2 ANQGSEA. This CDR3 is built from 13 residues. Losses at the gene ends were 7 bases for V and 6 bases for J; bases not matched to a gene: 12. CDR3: CSGAGTVLSEQYF. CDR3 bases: TGCAGCGGTGCCGGGACAGTTCTTTCCGAGCAGTACTTC.

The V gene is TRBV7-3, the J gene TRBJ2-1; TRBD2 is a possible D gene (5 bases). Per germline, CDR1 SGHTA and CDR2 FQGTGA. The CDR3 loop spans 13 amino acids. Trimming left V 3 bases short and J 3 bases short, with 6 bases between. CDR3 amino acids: CASSLTNYNEQFF. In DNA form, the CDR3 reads TGTGCCAGCAGCTTGACTAACTACAATGAGCAGTTCTTC.

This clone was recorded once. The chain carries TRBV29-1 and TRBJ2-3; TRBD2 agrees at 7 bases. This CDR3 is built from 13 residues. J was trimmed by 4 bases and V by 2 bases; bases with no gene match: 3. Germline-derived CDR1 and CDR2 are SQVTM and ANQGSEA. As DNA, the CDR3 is TGCAGCGTTGAAAAGGGGAGGGCAGATACGCAGTATTTT. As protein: CSVEKGRADTQYF.

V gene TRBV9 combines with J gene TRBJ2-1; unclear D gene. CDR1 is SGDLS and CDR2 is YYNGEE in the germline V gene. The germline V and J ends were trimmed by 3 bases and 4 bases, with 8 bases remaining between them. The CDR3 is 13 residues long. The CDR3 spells CASSGLIYNEQFF. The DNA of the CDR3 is TGTGCCAGCAGCGGCCTAATTTACAATGAGCAGTTCTTC.

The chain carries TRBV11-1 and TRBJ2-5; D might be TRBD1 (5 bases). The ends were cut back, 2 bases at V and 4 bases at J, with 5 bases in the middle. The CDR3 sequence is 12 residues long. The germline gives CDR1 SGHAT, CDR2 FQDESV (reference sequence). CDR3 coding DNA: TGTGCCAGCAGCTTACAGGGAGAGACCCAGTACTTC. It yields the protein CASSLQGETQYF.

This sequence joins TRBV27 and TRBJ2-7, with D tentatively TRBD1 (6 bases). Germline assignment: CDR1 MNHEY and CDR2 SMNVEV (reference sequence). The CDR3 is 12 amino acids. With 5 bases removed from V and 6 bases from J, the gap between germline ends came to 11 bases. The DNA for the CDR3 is TGTGCCAGCAGTCCGACAGGTCTCGAGCAGTACTTC. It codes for CASSPTGLEQYF.